This T cell receptor (beta chain) came from a study of blood T cell repertoires in COVID-19 (dated by TCRdb to between 2020 and 2021). As for the study more broadly: The collaborator samples originated in the United States, Italy and Spain and spanned the acute and convalescent phases of COVID-19. The prospective study material was composed of cDNA or gDNA derived from T cells, B-cell-depleted T cells, or PBMCs. HLA class I and class II types, where available, came from metadata supplied by the sample provider rather than from assay-based typing. The repertoires were released in a freely available public database meant as a resource for research on the immune response to SARS-CoV-2. The samples were drawn from two sources: the first 160 participants of the ongoing ImmuneRACE study, and 1,000 to 1,500 subjects contributed by 6 global collaborators. Sample metadata almost always included a de-identified subject ID, COVID-19 status, age in years and sex. The dataset comprised deeply sampled blood TCRbeta repertoires from subjects exposed to, actively infected with, or recovered from COVID-19. Study-wide findings and limitations: The amount of clinical and demographic metadata varied by source and participant and was provided uncurated.

The immunoSEQ Assay, a bias-controlled multiplex PCR, was used to amplify TCRbeta CDR3 regions from genomic DNA. Processing in the source paper ran as follows. The number of nucleated cells in each sample was estimated from the amplification of reference gene primers within the assay. To quantify the absolute abundance of each unique TCRbeta CDR3 rearrangement, sequence reads were collapsed and filtered. For each sample, productive Simpson clonality was calculated as the square root of Simpson's diversity index across productive rearrangements. In its TCRdb copy, this immuneACCESS table keeps in-frame sequences only and misses some clones. Where compared with another copy, unresolved V genes explain less than half of these, and the others have no known cause. V and J calls and clone size come straight from that table; D and trimming were deduced from the DNA. In this sample the table shows fewer than 250,000 clones, roughly 82% of which occur a single time. The biggest ten clones account for 7.8% of the sample.

This clone was seen just once. Its antigen target is currently unknown. Within one base of it there is no much larger clone, and no base qualities were kept. Inclusive of the bounding cysteine and phenylalanine, the CDR3 is 13 residues long. The only DNA kept is the CDR3, 39 bases in frame from the first base. Deletion took 6 bases off V and 4 bases off J, with a span of 12 bases between the germline ends. At one collaborating source in Seattle, patients were enrolled during active infection and were followed longitudinally through the course of disease. Whole blood was collected in K2EDTA tubes by collaborating institutions according to the institutions' own protocols. For TCRbeta analysis, collaborators shipped samples in one of three forms: frozen whole blood, isolated PBMCs, or DNA extracted from either of those sample types.

Rearrangement joined TRBV12-3 or TRBV12-4 to TRBJ1-2, and the D gene may be TRBD1, 5 bases matching. The origin of this receptor is a woman aged 55 to 70 with COVID-19, enrolled during active disease. Sample: peripheral blood. For the CDR3, the sequence is CASSPRGSYGYTF. The nucleotides are TGTGCCAGCAGCCCCCGGGGGAGCTATGGCTACACCTTC.